The 22 T cell receptor beta chains below were found in one sample sequenced in a study of blood T cell repertoires in COVID-19 (dated by TCRdb to 2018 to 2020). To prepare the library, the immunoSEQ multiplex PCR assay was applied. This is the immuneACCESS table as TCRdb keeps it, with only in-frame sequences that have V and J called. A part of the clones is gone; compared with another copy, unresolved V genes explain less than half, and the rest is unexplained. The sample table records around 110,000 clones; 65% to 75% of these occur just once. The ten largest clonotypes hold 0.9% of the sample. What was sequenced was peripheral blood. The receptors derive from a human donor with acute or convalescent COVID-19. The donor label of this sample is uncertain.

This clone showed up just a few times. CDR3 nucleotide sequence: TGTGCCAGCAGTGACGCAGGCAGGGGACGCCAGCCCCAGCATTTT. Translating it yields CASSDAGRGRQPQHF. The genes are TRBV6-1 and TRBJ1-5, with D possibly TRBD1 on 6 matching bases. The length of the CDR3 is 15 residues. Germline CDR1 reads MNHNS; CDR2 reads SASEGT. V gave up 3 bases and J gave up 7 bases, with 16 bases separating them.

The chain recombines TRBV29-1 with TRBJ2-3, with TRBD2 identical over 10 bases. The CDR3 runs to 16 residues. Germline V gene lookup returns CDR1 SQVTM and CDR2 ANQGSEA. Losses at the gene ends were 2 bases for V and 3 bases for J; bases not matched to a gene: 8. This CDR3 is CSVEPRSGGATDTQYF. For the CDR3, the DNA is TGCAGCGTTGAACCCAGAAGCGGGGGGGCGACAGATACGCAGTATTTT.

V usage is TRBV11-3 and J usage is TRBJ2-3, with 8 positions matching TRBD1. The CDR3 length is 14 residues. V lost 5 bases to trimming and J lost 5 bases; unmatched junction nucleotides: 6. Looked up from germline, CDR1 is SGHNT and CDR2 is YENEEA. CDR3 nucleotide sequence: TGTGCCAGCAGCCGCAGGGGGCATGGAGATACGCAGTATTTT. Translated, it gives CASSRRGHGDTQYF.

V usage is TRBV19 and J usage is TRBJ2-5; TRBD2 aligns across 10 bases. This CDR3 has 14 residues. Trimming at V came to 6 bases and at J to 4 bases, leaving 5 bases not matched to a gene. Germline assignment: CDR1 LNHDA and CDR2 SQIVND (reference sequence). The CDR3, as DNA: TGTGCCAGTAGGGGGACTAGCGCCGGAGAGACCCAGTACTTC. It is translated as CASRGTSAGETQYF.

This clone was counted many times. V gene TRBV6-2 or TRBV6-3 combines with J gene TRBJ1-4, with 11 bases that match TRBD1. Germline V gene data show CDR1 as MNHEY and CDR2 as SVGEGT. The CDR3 loop spans 15 amino acids. The V segment lost 4 bases and the J segment 7 bases; nucleotides outside the gene matches: 5. This CDR3 reads CASSSSGTGGEKLFF. The CDR3 region has the DNA TGTGCCAGCAGTTCCTCCGGGACAGGGGGTGAAAAACTGTTTTTT.

V and J are TRBV11-2 and TRBJ2-3; D may be TRBD2 (7 bases). Trimming removed 3 bases at V and 6 bases at J, with 13 bases between. Germline assignment: CDR1 SGHAT and CDR2 FQNNGV. This CDR3 is 14 amino acids long. CDR3 in DNA: TGTGCCAGCAGCTTCCGGGGGGCCTTGGATACGCAGTATTTT. It yields the protein CASSFRGALDTQYF. Together with reference TRBV11-2 and TRBJ2-3, the CDR3 gives the full variable domain: EAGVAQSPRYKIIEKRQSVAFWCNPISGHATLYWYQQILGQGPKLLIQFQNNGVVDDSQLPKDRFSAERLKGVDSTLKIQPAKLEDSAVYLCASSFRGALDTQYFGPGTRLTVL.

CDR3 sequence: CASSLGGTGGRRETQYF. CDR3 in DNA: TGTGCCAGCAGTTTGGGAGGGACAGGGGGTCGCAGGGAGACCCAGTACTTC. V usage is TRBV28 and J usage is TRBJ2-5; 11 nucleotides agree with TRBD1. This CDR3 contains 17 residues. Germline V lookup: CDR1 MDHEN, CDR2 SYDVKM. V shed 3 bases, J shed 5 bases, and the junction held 11 bases outside the gene matches.

In this sample, this clone turned up once. The CDR3: CASTDNRGMNTEAFF. The DNA for the CDR3 is TGTGCCAGCACCGACAATCGGGGTATGAACACTGAAGCTTTCTTT. J is TRBJ1-1 and V is TRBV28; D unresolved. The CDR3 is made up of 15 amino acids. V lost 7 bases to trimming and J lost 0 bases, with 15 bases between them. CDR1 is MDHEN and CDR2 is SYDVKM in the germline V gene.

The chain couples TRBV5-1 to TRBJ1-2; perhaps TRBD1 as D (6 bases). The CDR3 runs 18 residues. CDR1 is SGHRS, CDR2 YFSETQ, per germline. Deletions cut 1 base from V and 2 bases from J, with 21 bases between. CDR3 nucleotides: TGCGCCAGCAGCTTGACCCCTGCTTACGGGACACTGAACTATGGCTACACCTTC. It specifies CASSLTPAYGTLNYGYTF. Drawing the rest from reference TRBV5-1 and TRBJ1-2, the complete variable domain is KAGVTQTPRYLIKTRGQQVTLSCSPISGHRSVSWYQQTPGQGLQFLFEYFSETQRNKGNFPGRFSGRQFSNSRSEMNVSTLELGDSALYLCASSLTPAYGTLNYGYTFGSGTRLTVV.

V and J are TRBV7-9 and TRBJ2-2, with 9 bases aligning to TRBD1. Per the germline V gene, CDR1 is SEHNR and CDR2 is FQNEAQ (reference sequence). The CDR3 spans 15 residues. V lost 4 bases and J lost 5; bases outside the gene matches: 5. The CDR3 reads CASSSKTGGTGELFF. The CDR3 DNA is TGTGCCAGCAGCTCTAAGACAGGGGGAACCGGGGAGCTGTTTTTT.

This clone showed up just a few times. The chain is built from TRBV18 and TRBJ2-5; no definite D call. CDR1 and CDR2 (germline): KGHSH, LQKENI. This CDR3 is 11 amino acids long. V dropped 6 bases and J dropped 1 base, with 3 bases sitting between them. This chain's CDR3 is CASSRQETQYF. As DNA, the CDR3 is TGTGCCAGCTCCCGCCAAGAGACCCAGTACTTC.

The chain combines TRBV7-8 with TRBJ1-1; 7 positions match TRBD1. Germline CDR1 and CDR2: SGHVS and FQNEAQ. Germline trimming cut 0 bases from V and 6 bases from J; bases unmatched to any gene: 7. The CDR3 totals 15 residues. CDR3: CASSLAGRGSAEAFF. The CDR3 DNA reads TGTGCCAGCAGCTTAGCGGGCAGGGGGAGCGCTGAAGCTTTCTTT.

This clone was counted only a few times. The chain combines TRBV14 with TRBJ2-2; D not resolved. V was pared by 2 bases and J by 2 bases, with 15 bases between. CDR1 is SGHDN and CDR2 is FVKESK in the germline V gene. This CDR3 spans 17 amino acids. The CDR3 here is CASSQPSIAFNTGELFF. CDR3 sequence (DNA): TGTGCCAGCAGCCAACCTTCTATTGCTTTCAACACCGGGGAGCTGTTTTTT. The variable domain in full, completed from reference TRBV14 and TRBJ2-2, reads EAGVTQFPSHSVIEKGQTVTLRCDPISGHDNLYWYRRVMGKEIKFLLHFVKESKQDESGMPNNRFLAERTGGTYSTLKVQPAELEDSGVYFCASSQPSIAFNTGELFFGEGSRLTVL.

This chain joins TRBV2 and TRBJ2-5; 9 bases agree with TRBD2. The CDR3 loop spans 15 amino acids. The germline gives CDR1 SNHLY, CDR2 FYNNEI. J was trimmed by 4 bases and V by 4 bases; bases with no gene match: 7. CDR3 sequence: CASSGSGGPRETQYF. CDR3 nucleotide sequence: TGTGCCAGCAGTGGTAGCGGGGGCCCGAGAGAGACCCAGTACTTC.

The chain carries TRBV2 and TRBJ2-7, with D possibly matching TRBD2 (5 bases). Per germline, CDR1 SNHLY and CDR2 FYNNEI. CDR3 length equals 15 residues. V was cut by 3 bases and J by 1 base, with 13 bases left in between. The CDR3: CASSDGFWESYEQYV. The CDR3 region has the DNA TGTGCCAGCAGTGACGGCTTTTGGGAGTCCTACGAGCAGTACGTC.

CDR3 DNA: TGTGCCAGCAGTCGGTGGGGACTAGCTCTCAATGAGCAGTTCTTC. This translates into CASSRWGLALNEQFF. The genes are TRBV5-8 and TRBJ2-1; 9 bases align to TRBD2. The CDR3 runs 15 residues. Germline-derived CDR1 and CDR2 are SGHTS and YDEGEE. V trimming: 5 bases; J trimming: 6 bases; junction bases outside the gene matches: 9.

This clone was picked up many times. The chain employs TRBV12-3 or TRBV12-4 and TRBJ1-1, with unresolved D. The germline V and J ends were trimmed by 0 bases and 5 bases, with 4 bases remaining between them. CDR3 length: 12 amino acids. The CDR3 DNA follows: TGTGCCAGCAGTTTAGCAGCAACTGAAGCTTTCTTT. Amino acids: CASSLAATEAFF.

The genes are TRBV5-4 and TRBJ1-2; TRBD1 matches 7 bases. Germline loops: CDR1 SGHNT, CDR2 YYREEE (reference sequence). V lost 4 bases to trimming and J lost 2 bases; unmatched junction nucleotides: 5. The CDR3 is 14 amino acids. The CDR3 spells CASSAGQFNYGYTF. DNA of the CDR3: TGTGCCAGCAGCGCGGGACAGTTCAACTATGGCTACACCTTC.

The chain combines TRBV6-5 with TRBJ1-4; D might be TRBD1 (6 bases). V lost 0 bases, J lost 2 bases, and 7 bases lay in between. The CDR3 is made up of 15 amino acids. CDR1 is MNHEY, CDR2 SVGAGI, per germline. CDR3 region: CASSYSRGTNEKLFF. For the CDR3, the DNA is TGTGCCAGCAGTTACTCCAGGGGTACTAATGAAAAACTGTTTTTT.

The genes are TRBV11-2 and TRBJ2-2, with 8 bases aligning to TRBD2. This CDR3 has 14 residues. Germline V gene lookup returns CDR1 SGHAT and CDR2 FQNNGV. Unmatched junction bases numbered 9, after V lost 2 bases and J lost 13 bases. CDR3 sequence reads: CASSLSPGGGLLFF. The CDR3 DNA follows: TGTGCCAGCAGCTTATCCCCGGGCGGGGGGCTGCTGTTTTTT.

The gene calls are TRBV18 and TRBJ2-2, with a weak D call TRBD2 (6 bases). V was shortened by 1 base and J by 6 bases, with 9 bases between the two germline ends. Germline CDR1 is KGHSH and CDR2 is LQKENI. This CDR3 contains 14 residues. CDR3 amino acids: CASSPQGRSGELFF. The CDR3 region has the DNA TGTGCCAGCTCACCACAGGGGAGGTCCGGGGAGCTGTTTTTT.

V is TRBV7-2 and J is TRBJ2-7; D not resolved. The CDR3 covers 13 residues. The germline V gene encodes CDR1 SGHTA and CDR2 FQGNSA. V was shortened by 3 bases and J by 5 bases, with 11 bases between the two germline ends. As DNA, the CDR3 is TGTGCCAGCAGCTTGGAAATTAGCAACGAGCAGTACTTC. The encoded protein is CASSLEISNEQYF.